This T cell receptor (beta chain) stems from a study of blood T cell repertoires in COVID-19. Profiling relied on immunoSEQ multiplex PCR, and the TCRdb table lists in-frame clones only, not all of them. The sample holds 330,000 or so clones; around 87% are singletons and the top ten take around 1.9%. Deletions cut 0 bases from V and 3 bases from J, with 12 bases between. Germline V CDR1 and CDR2: SGHRS, YFSETQ. The CDR3 loop spans 15 amino acids. This receptor was taken from a man aged 35 to 55 in a cohort exposed to, infected with or recovered from COVID-19 (not recorded which). The sequenced material came from PBMCs or T cells enriched from blood (not recorded which). V usage is TRBV5-1 and J usage is TRBJ1-2; D remains unclear. DNA for the CDR3: TGCGCCAGCAGCTTGGGGTACAACCGGGACTATGGCTACACCTTC. Protein: CASSLGYNRDYGYTF.